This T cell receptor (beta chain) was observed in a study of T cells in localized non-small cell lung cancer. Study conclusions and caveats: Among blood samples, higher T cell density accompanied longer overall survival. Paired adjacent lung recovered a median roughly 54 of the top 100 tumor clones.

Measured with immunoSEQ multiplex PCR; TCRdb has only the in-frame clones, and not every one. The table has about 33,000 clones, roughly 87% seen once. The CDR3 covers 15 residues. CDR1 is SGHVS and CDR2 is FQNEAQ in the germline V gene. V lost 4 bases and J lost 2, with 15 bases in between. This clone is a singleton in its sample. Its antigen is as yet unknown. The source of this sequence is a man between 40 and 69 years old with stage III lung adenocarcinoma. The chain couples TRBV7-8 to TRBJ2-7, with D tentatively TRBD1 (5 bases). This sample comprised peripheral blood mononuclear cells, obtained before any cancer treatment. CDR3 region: CASSSRPGIPYEQYF. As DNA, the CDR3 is TGTGCCAGCAGCTCCAGACCAGGGATTCCCTACGAGCAGTACTTC.